This T cell receptor (beta chain) was profiled in a study of T cell responses to AZD1222 COVID-19 vaccine. The CDR3 spans 15 residues. V dropped 1 base and J dropped 7 bases, with 14 bases sitting between them. Germline V gene lookup returns CDR1 MDHEN and CDR2 SYDVKM. The assay was immunoSEQ multiplex PCR, and TCRdb's table has in-frame clones only and misses some. Of some 130,000 clones in the sample, around 90% are singletons; the top ten hold less than 4.5%. J is TRBJ1-5 and V is TRBV28, with D possibly TRBD1 on 6 matching bases. This receptor was identified in an adult in good health. The sequenced sample was peripheral blood, obtained on day 0 of AZD1222 vaccination. CDR3 in DNA: TGTGCCAGCAGTTTATCGGCCAGGGGAGAACAGCCCCAGCATTTT. Encoded protein: CASSLSARGEQPQHF. Drawing the rest from reference TRBV28 and TRBJ1-5, the complete variable domain is DVKVTQSSRYLVKRTGEKVFLECVQDMDHENMFWYRQDPGLGLRLIYFSYDVKMKEKGDIPEGYSVSREKKERFSLILESASTNQTSMYLCASSLSARGEQPQHFGDGTRLSIL.